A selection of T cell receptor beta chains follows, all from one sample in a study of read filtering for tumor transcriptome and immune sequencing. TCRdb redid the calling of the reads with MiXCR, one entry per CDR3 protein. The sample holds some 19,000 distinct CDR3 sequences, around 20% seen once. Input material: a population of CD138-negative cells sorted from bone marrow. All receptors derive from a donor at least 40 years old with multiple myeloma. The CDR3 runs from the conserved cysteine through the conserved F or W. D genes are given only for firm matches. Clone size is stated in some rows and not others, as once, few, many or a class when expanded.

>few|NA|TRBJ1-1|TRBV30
TGTGCCTGGAGTCCGTTCACGGGGGGGTACACTGAAGCTTTCTTT
CAWSPFTGGYTEAFF
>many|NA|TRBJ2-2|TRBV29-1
TGCAGCGTTGAAGTTCACACCGTTACCGGGGAGCTGTTTTTT
CSVEVHTVTGELFF
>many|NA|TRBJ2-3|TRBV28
TGTGCCAGCAGTTACCAGGGGTACGCAGATACGCAGTATTTT
CASSYQGYADTQYF
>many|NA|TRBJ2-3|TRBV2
TGTGCCAGCAGTGCGATTTTAACAACTAGCACAGATACGCAGTATTTT
CASSAILTTSTDTQYF
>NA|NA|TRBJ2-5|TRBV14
TGTGCCAGCAGCCAAACGGAAGAGACCCAGTACTTC
CASSQTEETQYF
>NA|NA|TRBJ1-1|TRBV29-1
TGCAGCGTTGTGGGGTGGCGGAACAACACTGAAGTTTTCTTT
CSVVGWRNNTEVFF
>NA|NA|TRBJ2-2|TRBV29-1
TGCAGCGTTGGCTCGGCAGGCGGGGCGTCCGGGGAGCTGTTTTTT
CSVGSAGGASGELFF
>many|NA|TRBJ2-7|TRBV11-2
TGTGCCAGCAGCTTTTCGCCGAACGAGCAGTACTTC
CASSFSPNEQYF
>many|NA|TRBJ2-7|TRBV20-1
TGCAGTGCTACACCCGGGACTCCATCCTACGAGCAGTACTTC
CSATPGTPSYEQYF
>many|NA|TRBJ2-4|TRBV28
TGTGCCAGCAGTCCCCGACCCCAGACAGCCGGTATAGCCAAAAACATTCAGTACTTC
CASSPRPQTAGIAKNIQYF
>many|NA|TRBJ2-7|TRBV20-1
TGCAGTGCTAGTGTCCAGGGCGTCTCCTACGAGCAGTACTTC
CSASVQGVSYEQYF
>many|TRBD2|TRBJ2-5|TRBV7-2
TGTGCCAGCAGCACAATAGCGGGAGGGGTAGAGACCCAGTACTTC
CASSTIAGGVETQYF
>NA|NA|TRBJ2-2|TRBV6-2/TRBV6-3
TGTGCCAGCAGCTCACAACCAATACAGGGTAAATCCGGGGAGCTGTTTTTT
CASSSQPIQGKSGELFF
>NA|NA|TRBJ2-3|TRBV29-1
TGCAGCGCCTGTGTGGGTTCAGATGCGCAGTATTTT
CSACVGSDAQYF
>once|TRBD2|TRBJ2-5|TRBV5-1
TGCGCCGGCAGCCCTACGGGAGGAATCCAAGAGACCCAGTACTTC
CAGSPTGGIQETQYF
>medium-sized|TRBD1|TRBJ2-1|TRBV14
TGTGCCAGCACCAACGCAGGGGACAGGAGTTTCAATGAGCAGTTCTTC
CASTNAGDRSFNEQFF
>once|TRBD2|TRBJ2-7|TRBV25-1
TGTACCAGCAGTGGGACTAGCTACGAGCAGTACTTT
CTSSGTSYEQYF
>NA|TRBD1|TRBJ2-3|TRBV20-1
TGCAGTGCTAGGTCCCGGGACAGGGTCGTTACGCAGTATTTT
CSARSRDRVVTQYF
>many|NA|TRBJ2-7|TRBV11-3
TGTGCCAGCAGCCAGGAGCGGGTCTCCTACGAGCAGTACTTC
CASSQERVSYEQYF
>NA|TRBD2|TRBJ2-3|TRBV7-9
TGTGCCAGCAACCGGCTAAGCGGGAGGGACACAGATACGCAGTATTTT
CASNRLSGRDTDTQYF
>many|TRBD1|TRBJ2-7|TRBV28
TGTGCCAGCAGTTCTCCGAAGACAGGGGGCTACGAGCAGTACTTC
CASSSPKTGGYEQYF
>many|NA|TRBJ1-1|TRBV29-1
TGCAGCGTTGGGGTGGCCTCCATGAACACTGAAGCTTTCTTT
CSVGVASMNTEAFF
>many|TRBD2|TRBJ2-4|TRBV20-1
TGCAGTGCTAGAGATCGCGGGGGACCCAACATTCAGTACTTC
CSARDRGGPNIQYF
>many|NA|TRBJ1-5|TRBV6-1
TGTGCCAGCAGTGACATGGGCCGGGAGGGGCCCCAGCATTTT
CASSDMGREGPQHF
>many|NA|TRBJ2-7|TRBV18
TGTGCCAGCTCACCTTCCTCCTACGAGCAGTACTTC
CASSPSSYEQYF
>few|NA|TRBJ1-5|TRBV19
TGTGCCAGTAGTCCGGGACATGATCAGCCCCAGCATTTT
CASSPGHDQPQHF
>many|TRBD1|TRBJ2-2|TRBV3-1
TGTGCCAGCAGCCCAGCTATTTACAGGGGGCAAACCGGGGAGCTGTTTTTT
CASSPAIYRGQTGELFF
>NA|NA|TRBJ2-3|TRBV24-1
TGTGCCACCAGTCGACCAACTAGCACAGATACGCAGTATTTT
CATSRPTSTDTQYF
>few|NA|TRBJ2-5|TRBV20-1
TGCAGTGTACGGGGACGGACTCTAAGGGCCCAGTACTTC
CSVRGRTLRAQYF